The next 24 T cell receptor beta chains were all read from a single sample in a study of Ad26.COV2.S vaccination and SARS-CoV-2 variants. Only in-frame clones appear in the TCRdb table, and some are missing; sequencing was by immunoSEQ multiplex PCR. Altogether fewer than 900,000 clones are present, 89% being singletons, with the ten largest covering over 1.3%. The treatment was: 19 received Ad26.COV2.S at low or high dose, single or two shots; several received placebo; per-sample allocation not given. Samples were taken on day 63 after the first vaccine or placebo injection. The sample in question was peripheral blood, obtained in a trial of Ad26.COV2.S vaccine versus placebo. The receptors were sampled from a person between 18 and 60 years old who received the Ad26.COV2.S COVID-19 vaccine or a placebo.

This clone has just one count. The same CDR3 is also encoded by other DNA sequences in this sample. The V gene is TRBV5-1, the J gene TRBJ1-1; D gene uncertain. The CDR3 has 14 residues. Trimming pared 0 bases from V and 1 base from J, leaving 7 bases between. The V gene's germline CDR1 is SGHRS and CDR2 YFSETQ. Written as DNA, the CDR3 is TGCGCCAGCAGCTTGGGGGCAGGGAACACTGAAGCTTTCTTT. It is translated as CASSLGAGNTEAFF.

V is TRBV3-1 (or the pseudogene TRBV3-2) and J is TRBJ1-1; D unclear. This CDR3 contains 14 residues. V was pared by 5 bases and J by 1 base, with 11 bases between. The V gene's germline CDR1 is LGHDT and CDR2 YNNKEL (reference sequence). The CDR3 protein is CASSYGRENTEAFF. As DNA, the CDR3 is TGTGCCAGCAGCTATGGACGGGAGAACACTGAAGCTTTCTTT.

The CDR3 DNA reads as TGCGCCAGCAGTGAGTCTAGGCTAGCGGGGCCAGATACGCAGTATTTT. Translation: CASSESRLAGPDTQYF. The chain is built from TRBV10-1 and TRBJ2-3, with TRBD2 identical over 9 bases. Per the germline V gene, CDR1 is WNHNN and CDR2 is SYGVQD (reference sequence). The CDR3 runs to 16 residues. J gave up 4 bases and V 0 bases, and 5 bases lay outside the gene matches.

The chain uses TRBV19 and TRBJ1-2; D gene uncertain. The CDR3 runs 13 residues. The ends were cut back, 5 bases at V and 7 bases at J, with 14 bases in the middle. Germline assignment: CDR1 LNHDA and CDR2 SQIVND (reference sequence). The CDR3 sequence: CASSPSRSGGYTF. The CDR3, as DNA: TGTGCCAGTAGTCCTTCCCGAAGCGGTGGCTACACCTTC.

The genes are TRBV3-1 (or the pseudogene TRBV3-2) and TRBJ1-6; no firm D call. In germline, CDR1 is LGHDT, CDR2 YNNKEL (reference sequence). The V end lost 0 bases, the J end lost 8 bases, and 5 bases lay between the germline ends. CDR3 length equals 13 residues. CDR3 protein: CASSQEGDSPLHF. The CDR3, as DNA: TGTGCCAGCAGCCAAGAGGGAGATTCACCCCTCCACTTT.

J is TRBJ1-2 and V is TRBV7-3, with D possibly matching TRBD1 (5 bases). V was pared by 4 bases and J by 3 bases, with 15 bases between. This CDR3 has 15 amino acids. Germline CDR1 and CDR2: SGHTA and FQGTGA. CDR3 nucleotide sequence: TGTGCCAGCAGCTCCACTTCTTCGGGGGACTATGGCTACACCTTC. Translation: CASSSTSSGDYGYTF.

The rearrangement joins TRBV7-9 to TRBJ2-7; a weak D match, TRBD2 (5 bases). Germline V CDR1 and CDR2: SEHNR, FQNEAQ (reference sequence). The V end lost 5 bases, the J end lost 0 bases, and 14 bases lay between the germline ends. The CDR3 runs 15 residues. CDR3: CASSPPGGLSYEQYF. As DNA, the CDR3 is TGTGCCAGCAGCCCCCCCGGCGGACTCTCCTACGAGCAGTACTTC. Full variable domain (remainder filled in from reference TRBV7-9 and TRBJ2-7): DTGVSQNPRHKITKRGQNVTFRCDPISEHNRLYWYRQTLGQGPEFLTYFQNEAQLEKSRLLSDRFSAERPKGSFSTLEIQRTEQGDSAMYLCASSPPGGLSYEQYFGPGTRLTVT.

The CDR3, as DNA: TGTGCCAGCAGTACCCAGGGTACCTATGGCTACACCTTC. This gives the protein CASSTQGTYGYTF. The chain links TRBV28 to TRBJ1-2; D possibly corresponds to TRBD1 (5 bases). Germline V CDR1 and CDR2: MDHEN, SYDVKM. The CDR3 sequence is 13 residues long. With 5 bases removed from V and 4 bases from J, the gap between germline ends came to 11 bases.

Concerning this clone itself: This same CDR3 is encoded by further DNA sequences in the sample. This chain uses TRBV7-9 with TRBJ1-2; D remains ambiguous. Trimming cost V 1 base and J 4 bases, with 4 bases left between them. CDR1 is SEHNR, CDR2 FQNEAQ, per germline (reference sequence). This CDR3 contains 12 residues. The CDR3 coding sequence is TGTGCCAGCAGCTTAGGGGGCTATGGCTACACCTTC. Its protein is CASSLGGYGYTF.

The V gene is TRBV30, the J gene TRBJ2-7; 7 bases are shared with TRBD1. The germline gives CDR1 GTSNPN, CDR2 SVGIG (reference sequence). There are 14 residues in the CDR3. Trimming cost V 3 bases and J 2 bases; bases outside gene matches: 7. The CDR3 DNA sequence: TGTGCCTGGAGACTCAGGGGGTCCCCCTACGAGCAGTACTTC. It is translated as CAWRLRGSPYEQYF.

The rearrangement uses TRBV7-6 and TRBJ2-5; TRBD2 matches at 7 bases. The CDR3 is 15 amino acids. Germline CDR1 and CDR2: SGHVS and FNYEAQ. The J segment lost 3 bases and the V segment lost 5 bases, leaving 9 bases of the junction unmatched. Here the CDR3 reads CASSLSGLLEETQYF. Here the CDR3 DNA reads TGTGCCAGCAGCCTGTCGGGACTACTCGAAGAGACCCAGTACTTC.

This clone showed up just once. This chain links TRBV12-3 or TRBV12-4 with TRBJ2-7; 7 bases map to TRBD2. V was clipped by 7 bases and J by 3 bases; unmatched bases: 6. The CDR3 is made up of 13 amino acids. The DNA of the CDR3 is TGTGCCAGCACCCCGGGGGGTCTCTACGAGCAGTACTTC. It encodes CASTPGGLYEQYF.

The chain carries TRBV21-1 and TRBJ1-2; the table's TRBD1 call for D was not verified on the DNA. TRBV21-1 represents a pseudogene. The CDR3 length is 15 residues. Here the CDR3 reads CASSKGRTGDYGYTF. The CDR3 nucleotides are TGTGCCAGCAGCAAAGGACGGACAGGAGACTATGGCTACACCTTC.

This chain connects TRBV20-1 to TRBJ2-2; D perhaps matches TRBD1 (6 bases). Trimming left V 3 bases short and J 1 base short, with 9 bases between. Germline V CDR1 and CDR2: DFQATT, SNEGSKA (reference sequence). The CDR3 totals 14 residues. The CDR3 coding sequence is TGCAGTGCTAGTGTAGGGGGGAACACCGGGGAGCTGTTTTTT. It codes for CSASVGGNTGELFF.

The chain uses TRBV15 and TRBJ1-5, with D perhaps matching TRBD1 (6 bases). The CDR3 sequence is 14 residues long. The germline V and J ends were trimmed by 3 bases and 3 bases, with 9 bases remaining between them. The germline V gene encodes CDR1 LNHNV and CDR2 YYDKDF (reference sequence). The CDR3 sequence is CATSRGHNNQPQHF. In DNA, the CDR3 is TGTGCCACCAGCAGGGGACATAACAATCAGCCCCAGCATTTT.

This clone showed up just once. The V and J genes are TRBV2 and TRBJ1-1, with D unresolved. Trimming left V 7 bases short and J 5 bases short, with 14 bases between. The CDR3 spans 13 residues. CDR1 and CDR2 from the germline V gene are SNHLY and FYNNEI. CDR3 DNA: TGTGCCAGCACTGCTTTGGTCGAAACTGAAGCTTTCTTT. It codes for CASTALVETEAFF. Together with reference TRBV2 and TRBJ1-1, the CDR3 gives the full variable domain: EPEVTQTPSHQVTQMGQEVILRCVPISNHLYFYWYRQILGQKVEFLVSFYNNEISEKSEIFDDQFSVERPDGSNFTLKIRSTKLEDSAMYFCASTALVETEAFFGQGTRLTVV.

The rearrangement joins TRBV24-1 to TRBJ1-5; D unclear. The V gene lost 5 bases and the J gene lost 7 bases, with 5 bases spanning the gap. Germline V gene lookup returns CDR1 KGHDR and CDR2 SFDVKD. The CDR3 has 11 amino acids. This CDR3 is CATSGIQPQHF. The DNA for the CDR3 is TGTGCCACCAGTGGAATCCAGCCCCAGCATTTT.

The J gene is TRBJ1-1, the V gene TRBV7-2; D might be TRBD1 (6 bases). CDR3 length equals 15 residues. The ends were cut back, 3 bases at V and 3 bases at J, with 14 bases in the middle. Germline V lookup: CDR1 SGHTA, CDR2 FQGNSA. CDR3 DNA: TGTGCCAGCAGCTTCGCAGGGGCCGGGTACACTGAAGCTTTCTTT. Translated: CASSFAGAGYTEAFF.

The genes are TRBV9 and TRBJ2-2; 14 positions match TRBD2. The CDR3 spans 18 residues. After removal of 0 bases from V and 7 bases from J, the junction contained 8 bases not matched to a gene. The germline V gene has CDR1 SGDLS and CDR2 YYNGEE. CDR3 bases: TGTGCCAGCAGCGTAGATGGACTAGCGGGAGGTTTAGGCGGGGAGCTGTTTTTT. This translates into CASSVDGLAGGLGGELFF.

This chain connects TRBV12-3 or TRBV12-4 to TRBJ2-3; no clear D. CDR3 length: 12 residues. Trimming left V 6 bases short and J 7 bases short, with 11 bases between. The CDR3 region has the DNA TGTGCCAGCAGCGCCTCCGGGTATACGCAGTATTTT. This encodes CASSASGYTQYF.

The chain links TRBV27 to TRBJ2-1, with 7 bases matching TRBD1. Germline V gene lookup returns CDR1 MNHEY and CDR2 SMNVEV (reference sequence). This CDR3 contains 16 residues. V lost 3 bases to trimming and J lost 5 bases; unmatched junction nucleotides: 10. This CDR3 reads CASSFKHTGANNEQFF. As DNA, the CDR3 is TGTGCCAGCAGTTTCAAGCATACAGGGGCGAACAATGAGCAGTTCTTC.

V is TRBV27 and J is TRBJ2-7; D not resolved. The germline V gene has CDR1 MNHEY and CDR2 SMNVEV (reference sequence). CDR3 length: 14 amino acids. V shed 6 bases and J shed 0 bases, with 12 bases lying between them. The CDR3 bases are TGTGCCAGCAGGTCCGGGCTTAGCTCCTACGAGCAGTACTTC. Amino acids: CASRSGLSSYEQYF.

This chain links TRBV2 with TRBJ1-2; TRBD1 is a possible D gene (6 bases). Germline-derived CDR1 and CDR2 are SNHLY and FYNNEI. Trimming removed 7 bases from V and 8 bases from J, with 17 bases in between. CDR3 length equals 13 residues. The CDR3 sequence is CASTPQGQGGYTF. CDR3 DNA sequence: TGTGCCAGCACCCCACAGGGCCAAGGGGGCTACACCTTC.

The chain is built from TRBV13 and TRBJ1-6; 10 bases are a match to TRBD1. The V segment lost 5 bases and the J segment 13 bases; nucleotides outside the gene matches: 11. The V gene's germline CDR1 is PRHDT and CDR2 FYEKMQ (reference sequence). CDR3 length: 15 amino acids. CDR3 sequence (DNA): TGTGCCAGCAGCATAGAGGGACAGGGGAAGGTGCCCCTCCACTTT. Translation gives CASSIEGQGKVPLHF.